The clone carrying this T cell receptor (beta chain) was detected a few times. Its specificity is not known. The data belong to a study of cytomegalovirus exposure and HLA in healthy donors. The primer mix had 60 Vbeta and 13 Jbeta primers. TCRdb's copy holds only in-frame clones and misses some; the assay was immunoSEQ multiplex PCR. The table lists roughly 150,000 clones, 75% of them singletons. General observations from the study: The study recorded about 150 TCR beta chains that were cytomegalovirus-associated. Differences between HLA loci emerged in a later analysis of TCR association rates, with DRB1 most and HLA-C fewest.

From germline, CDR1 is ENHRY and CDR2 SYGVKD. V gave up 0 bases and J gave up 7 bases, with 13 bases separating them. The CDR3 is 15 amino acids. The TCR comes from a woman between 45 and 60 years old in good health and CMV-seropositive. Sequencing was performed on PBMCs. The chain uses TRBV10-3 and TRBJ1-5; perhaps TRBD1 as D (6 bases). CDR3 loop: CAISESNKQGQPQHF. DNA for the CDR3: TGTGCCATCAGTGAGTCGAACAAACAGGGCCAGCCCCAGCATTTT.